This entry lists 30 T cell receptor beta chains sequenced from one sample in a study of T cell clones after liver transplantation. Libraries were prepared by immunoSEQ multiplex PCR; TCRdb keeps only in-frame clonotypes and omits some of them. The sample holds about 51,000 clones, roughly 74% seen once. Sequencing used CD4+ T cells from blood, obtained roughly 55 months after liver transplant. The receptors stem from a human patient who received a liver transplant. The T cells may come from the graft donor.

The chain employs TRBV2 and TRBJ1-4; 8 bases match TRBD1. The CDR3 has 14 amino acids. The germline V gene has CDR1 SNHLY and CDR2 FYNNEI. V lost 1 base to trimming and J lost 8 bases; unmatched junction nucleotides: 3. CDR3 nucleotide sequence: TGTGCCAGCAGTGAAGGGACAGGGAGCGAAAAACTGTTTTTT. It yields the protein CASSEGTGSEKLFF.

The chain's CDR3 is CASSTSGRGNQPQHF. The CDR3 DNA reads TGTGCCAGCAGTACCTCCGGACGGGGGAATCAGCCCCAGCATTTT. This chain connects TRBV6-6 to TRBJ1-5; tentative D call: TRBD1 (5 bases). There are 15 residues in the CDR3. V was clipped by 5 bases and J by 4 bases, with 15 bases between them. Germline V gene lookup returns CDR1 MNHNY and CDR2 SVGAGI (reference sequence).

This chain uses TRBV28 with TRBJ2-2; TRBD2 matches at 14 bases. V was clipped by 11 bases and J by 4 bases; unmatched bases: 9. The CDR3 runs 16 residues. Germline V lookup: CDR1 MDHEN, CDR2 SYDVKM. The CDR3 DNA reads as TGTGCCGTCCTGACTAGCGGGGGGGCAGGCACCGGGGAGCTGTTTTTT. Its protein is CAVLTSGGAGTGELFF.

The chain carries TRBV18 and TRBJ1-5; tentatively, D is TRBD1 (5 bases). Trimming removed 3 bases at V and 2 bases at J, with 20 bases between. Germline V gives CDR1 KGHSH, CDR2 LQKENI. This CDR3 comprises 18 residues. The CDR3 nucleotides are TGTGCCAGCTCACCGCCTGGTTCGGGGGGGGTGGGCAATCAGCCCCAGCATTTT. Protein product: CASSPPGSGGVGNQPQHF.

By share of the sample, this clone is medium-sized. The rearrangement joins TRBV4-1 to TRBJ1-6; D call uncertain. V was trimmed by 2 bases and J by 0 bases, leaving 14 bases between them. The germline CDR1 and CDR2 sequences are MGHRA and YSYEKL. The CDR3 is 18 amino acids. The DNA of the CDR3 is TGCGCCAGCAGCCAACGCCGACTCCCGAGCTCCTATAATTCACCCCTCCACTTT. Its protein product is CASSQRRLPSSYNSPLHF.

This clone was seen a few times. V usage is TRBV7-2 and J usage is TRBJ2-7; the match to TRBD2 covers 9 bases. The CDR3 has 16 amino acids. Germline-derived CDR1 and CDR2 are SGHTA and FQGNSA. V shed 0 bases and J 3 bases; nucleotides not matched to a gene: 6. The CDR3 DNA follows: TGTGCCAGCAGCTTAGCGGAGGCGGGGGGGCTCTACGAGCAGTACTTC. It translates to CASSLAEAGGLYEQYF.

V and J are TRBV27 and TRBJ1-5, with 8 bases fitting TRBD1. The V gene end was trimmed by 0 bases and the J gene end by 3 bases; junction bases not matched to a gene: 4. The CDR3 runs to 16 residues. Germline CDR1 reads MNHEY; CDR2 reads SMNVEV (reference sequence). The CDR3 reads CASSLSVDRVNQPQHF. CDR3 in DNA: TGTGCCAGCAGTTTATCCGTGGACAGGGTCAATCAGCCCCAGCATTTT.

The rearrangement joins TRBV5-8 to TRBJ1-5; the D is unclear. Trimming shortened V by 6 bases and J by 6 bases, and 16 bases separated the two germline ends. CDR3 size: 14 residues. Germline V gene data show CDR1 as SGHTS and CDR2 as YDEGEE. The CDR3 coding sequence is TGTGCCAGCAATGACGGGGTTGCAATTCAGCCCCAGCATTTT. As protein: CASNDGVAIQPQHF.

The V call is TRBV7-3, the J call TRBJ2-1, with 9 bases aligning to TRBD1. Germline assignment: CDR1 SGHTA and CDR2 FQGTGA. The CDR3 extends over 16 amino acids. J lost 0 bases, V lost 4 bases, and 4 bases had no gene match. In DNA, the CDR3 is TGTGCCAGCAGCTACAGGGGGCGTAGCTCCTACAATGAGCAGTTCTTC. Its translation is CASSYRGRSSYNEQFF.

This chain uses TRBV11-2 with TRBJ1-5; D remains unclear. The CDR3 runs to 14 residues. Deletions cut 4 bases from V and 2 bases from J, with 9 bases between. Germline V lookup: CDR1 SGHAT, CDR2 FQNNGV. The CDR3 DNA sequence: TGTGCCAGCAGCTCGCTTGGAGGCAATCAGCCCCAGCATTTT. This codes for CASSSLGGNQPQHF.

The chain uses TRBV10-3 and TRBJ1-1; 9 bases map to TRBD1. This CDR3 is 14 amino acids long. V lost 10 bases to trimming and J lost 5 bases; unmatched junction nucleotides: 11. Germline V lookup: CDR1 ENHRY, CDR2 SYGVKD. In nucleotides, the CDR3 is TGTGCCACGGGGACAGGGCGGGGGGAAACTGAAGCTTTCTTT. It specifies CATGTGRGETEAFF.

The chain links TRBV7-9 to TRBJ1-1, with a weak D call TRBD1 (5 bases). The germline CDR1 and CDR2 sequences are SEHNR and FQNEAQ (reference sequence). Deletions cut 8 bases from V and 4 bases from J, with 20 bases between. The CDR3 runs 15 residues. The DNA for the CDR3 is TGTGCCAGCCGCCCCCCACCGAGGGGTGGCACTGAAGCTTTCTTT. Its protein is CASRPPPRGGTEAFF.

The chain employs TRBV12-5 and TRBJ2-7, with 7 bases identical to TRBD1. CDR1 is LGHNT, CDR2 FRNRAP, per germline. The CDR3 has 16 residues. The J segment lost 0 bases and the V segment lost 5 bases, leaving 10 bases of the junction unmatched. CDR3 residues: CASGPRQGTFSYEQYF. In DNA, the CDR3 is TGTGCTAGTGGTCCTCGACAGGGAACGTTCTCCTACGAGCAGTACTTC.

The chain joins TRBV10-3 to TRBJ2-4; possibly TRBD2 for D (5 bases). The CDR3 consists of 12 residues. V gave up 6 bases and J gave up 6 bases, with 9 bases separating them. Germline CDR1 and CDR2: ENHRY and SYGVKD. The chain's CDR3 is CAISGNGNIQYF. The CDR3 nucleotides are TGTGCCATCAGCGGGAACGGAAACATTCAGTACTTC.

The J gene is TRBJ1-1, the V gene TRBV19, with 8 bases aligning to TRBD1. There are 15 residues in the CDR3. The J segment lost 5 bases and the V segment lost 2 bases, leaving 7 bases of the junction unmatched. Germline loops: CDR1 LNHDA, CDR2 SQIVND (reference sequence). The CDR3 nucleotides are TGTGCCAGTAGTATACAGGGGGCAATGGGGACTGAAGCTTTCTTT. This translates into CASSIQGAMGTEAFF.

V usage is TRBV11-2 and J usage is TRBJ1-4, with D hard to call. The CDR3 length is 13 residues. The germline V and J ends were trimmed by 8 bases and 4 bases, with 11 bases remaining between them. Germline CDR1 and CDR2: SGHAT and FQNNGV. The DNA of the CDR3 is TGTGCCAGCCGAGATTGGCTTAATGAAAAACTGTTTTTT. It encodes CASRDWLNEKLFF.

The rearrangement uses TRBV11-3 and TRBJ2-5; TRBD1 matches 8 bases. The CDR3 runs to 16 residues. The germline V gene encodes CDR1 SGHNT and CDR2 YENEEA. V was clipped by 3 bases and J by 4 bases; unmatched bases: 10. This CDR3 reads CASSLGTTGEGETQYF. The CDR3 nucleotides read TGTGCCAGCAGCTTGGGTACGACAGGGGAAGGAGAGACCCAGTACTTC.

This chain links TRBV4-1 with TRBJ1-6; the D gene is possibly TRBD1 (5 bases). Trimming took 0 bases from V and 18 from J, leaving 15 bases between them. In germline, CDR1 is MGHRA, CDR2 YSYEKL. The CDR3 contains 13 residues. CDR3 in DNA: TGCGCCAGCAGCCAAGAATATGGAGCAGGGTGCCACTTT. Translation: CASSQEYGAGCHF.

This chain uses TRBV2 with TRBJ1-6, with a tentative D call TRBD1 (5 bases). V lost 4 bases to trimming and J lost 17 bases, with 12 bases between them. The CDR3 is 11 residues long. Germline assignment: CDR1 SNHLY and CDR2 FYNNEI. CDR3 residues: CASSGSGFFHF. In DNA form, the CDR3 reads TGTGCCAGCAGTGGGTCAGGGTTCTTCCACTTT.

The chain has TRBV6-4 and TRBJ2-7; D gene ambiguous. V lost 3 bases to trimming and J lost 9 bases, with 15 bases between them. Germline-derived CDR1 and CDR2 are MRHNA and SNTAGT. This CDR3 is 13 amino acids long. DNA for the CDR3: TGTGCCAGCAGTGAAGGAGCCCAAACGGGGCAGTACTTC. It translates to CASSEGAQTGQYF.

The CDR3 reads CASRGDNLSGGELFF. The CDR3 DNA reads as TGTGCCAGTAGGGGGGACAACCTGAGCGGCGGGGAGCTGTTTTTT. J is TRBJ2-2 and V is TRBV6-1, with D possibly called TRBD1 or TRBD2 (6 bases each). The V gene's germline CDR1 is MNHNS and CDR2 SASEGT. This CDR3 comprises 15 residues. The germline V and J ends were trimmed by 9 bases and 7 bases, with 21 bases remaining between them.

This clone appeared once. The rearrangement joins TRBV6-1 to TRBJ2-7; TRBD2 is a possible D gene (7 bases). Looked up from germline, CDR1 is MNHNS and CDR2 is SASEGT. The CDR3 contains 14 residues. Trimming took off 4 bases at V and 4 bases at J, with 14 bases between the two ends. CDR3 nucleotides: TGTGCCAGCAGTGTTGGGGGAGGGGGGTACGAGCAGTACTTC. Protein sequence: CASSVGGGGYEQYF.

V and J are TRBV7-9 and TRBJ1-5; no firm D call. V gave up 5 bases and J gave up 4 bases, with 9 bases separating them. CDR1 SEHNR and CDR2 FQNEAQ come from the germline V gene (reference sequence). The CDR3 length is 13 residues. CDR3 loop: CASSTDWNQPQHF. In DNA form, the CDR3 reads TGTGCCAGCAGCACGGACTGGAATCAGCCCCAGCATTTT.

The table lists this clone with a count of one. V gene TRBV19 combines with J gene TRBJ1-5; no firm D call. The CDR3 contains 12 residues. V gave up 5 bases and J gave up 9 bases, with 11 bases separating them. The V gene's germline CDR1 is LNHDA and CDR2 SQIVND (reference sequence). The CDR3 nucleotides are TGTGCCAGTAGTTCCCGGATGTCGCCCCAGCATTTT. Amino acid sequence: CASSSRMSPQHF.

The CDR3 DNA sequence: TGTGCCAGCAGTGAAAGGCAGGCGAAGCATTTT. Its protein product is CASSERQAKHF. The chain has TRBV6-1 and TRBJ1-5; D is undetermined. Germline V gene lookup returns CDR1 MNHNS and CDR2 SASEGT. CDR3 size: 11 residues. V lost 2 bases and J 14 bases, leaving 10 bases between the germline ends.

The J gene is TRBJ1-5, the V gene TRBV6-5; TRBD1 agrees at 9 bases. This CDR3 has 15 amino acids. The germline gives CDR1 MNHEY, CDR2 SVGAGI. Losses at the gene ends were 5 bases for V and 11 bases for J; bases not matched to a gene: 13. CDR3 nucleotides: TGTGCCAGCAGTCGACCCGGACAGGGGCTTTATTCCCAGCATTTT. Protein product: CASSRPGQGLYSQHF.

V gene TRBV6-5 combines with J gene TRBJ2-7, with D perhaps given as TRBD1 or TRBD2 (5 bases each). The CDR3 covers 13 residues. CDR1 MNHEY and CDR2 SVGAGI come from the germline V gene. Trimming cost V 11 bases and J 4 bases, with 18 bases left between them. The CDR3 region has the DNA TGTGCCGGGGACCGGGACGGACGTTACGAGCAGTACTTC. It encodes CAGDRDGRYEQYF.

This clone was counted a few times. Within the sample, other DNA sequences also encode this same CDR3. V usage is TRBV5-1 and J usage is TRBJ1-1; no clear D gene. V shed 6 bases and J shed 1 base, with 4 bases lying between them. CDR1 SGHRS and CDR2 YFSETQ come from the germline V gene. There are 11 residues in the CDR3. The CDR3: CASMGNTEAFF. CDR3 sequence (DNA): TGCGCCAGCATGGGGAACACTGAAGCTTTCTTT.

This chain uses TRBV2 with TRBJ2-3, with D possibly being TRBD1 (6 bases). Germline assignment: CDR1 SNHLY and CDR2 FYNNEI. V was shortened by 5 bases and J by 3 bases, with 6 bases between the two germline ends. CDR3 length: 12 residues. CDR3 amino acids: CASSTGTDTQYF. The CDR3 DNA reads as TGTGCCAGCAGTACAGGGACAGATACGCAGTATTTT.

This rearrangement joins TRBV27 to TRBJ2-3; 12 bases line up with TRBD2. Germline trimming cut 6 bases from V and 3 bases from J; bases unmatched to any gene: 7. Germline V gene data show CDR1 as MNHEY and CDR2 as SMNVEV (reference sequence). The CDR3 spans 16 residues. The DNA for the CDR3 is TGTGCCAGCAGCCTCCGGACTAGCGGGGAGACAGATACGCAGTATTTT. Translated: CASSLRTSGETDTQYF.